A single sample is the source of the 15 T cell receptor beta chains below, sequenced in a study of cytomegalovirus exposure and HLA in healthy donors. The PCR used 60 Vbeta and 13 Jbeta primers. Generated by immunoSEQ multiplex PCR, the TCRdb table keeps only in-frame clones and is missing some. The repertoire holds 150,000 to 200,000 clones, roughly 88% seen once, with approximately 8.5% in the top ten. The sequenced sample consisted of PBMCs. Every receptor here comes from a man aged 18-30 years in good health and CMV-seropositive.

This clone appeared a few times. The chain couples TRBV6-6 to TRBJ1-2; D call uncertain. CDR3 size: 13 residues. Trimming shortened V by 9 bases and J by 11 bases, and 22 bases separated the two germline ends. Germline CDR1 is MNHNY and CDR2 is SVGAGI (reference sequence). This CDR3 is CASFYREAEGYTF. CDR3 coding DNA: TGTGCCAGTTTTTATAGGGAGGCTGAAGGGTACACCTTC.

This clone appeared once. The chain links TRBV9 to TRBJ1-4; unclear D gene. Germline loops: CDR1 SGDLS, CDR2 YYNGEE. Trimming cost V 0 bases and J 8 bases, with 11 bases left between them. The CDR3 has 14 residues. The CDR3 coding sequence is TGTGCCAGCAGCGTAGGCGGGCGCGAGGAAAAACTGTTTTTT. Amino acids: CASSVGGREEKLFF.

This clone was recorded only once. The chain recombines TRBV30 with TRBJ2-5; 7 bases fit TRBD1. V lost 4 bases to trimming and J lost 7 bases; unmatched junction nucleotides: 9. Germline V gene lookup returns CDR1 GTSNPN and CDR2 SVGIG (reference sequence). The CDR3 is 13 residues long. The CDR3 region is CAWTPGGRGTQYF. The CDR3 DNA reads as TGTGCCTGGACCCCAGGGGGTCGGGGGACCCAGTACTTC. Filled out from reference TRBV30 and TRBJ2-5, the complete variable domain reads SQTIHQWPATLVQPVGSPLSLECTVEGTSNPNLYWYRQAAGRGLQLLFYSVGIGQISSEVPQNLSASRPQDRQFILSSKKLLLSDSGFYLCAWTPGGRGTQYFGPGTRLLVL.

In its sample, this clone was seen a few times. The CDR3 is CASSSRLAGGPWTGELFF. The CDR3 DNA follows: TGCGCCAGCAGCTCCAGACTAGCGGGGGGGCCATGGACCGGGGAGCTGTTTTTT. The gene calls are TRBV4-3 and TRBJ2-2, with 14 bases matching TRBD2. Germline lookup yields CDR1 LGHNA and CDR2 YSLEER. V shed 5 bases, J shed 5 bases, and the junction held 10 bases outside the gene matches. CDR3 size: 18 residues.

The gene calls are TRBV5-4 and TRBJ2-3; the D gene is possibly TRBD2 (5 bases). V lost 1 base and J lost 3, with 12 bases in between. CDR3 length: 15 amino acids. Germline-derived CDR1 and CDR2 are SGHNT and YYREEE (reference sequence). DNA of the CDR3: TGTGCCAGCAGCTTGTCGGCTTGGGAGACAGATACGCAGTATTTT. This encodes CASSLSAWETDTQYF.

The chain carries TRBV27 and TRBJ2-1, with 8 bases fitting TRBD1. Germline CDR1 reads MNHEY; CDR2 reads SMNVEV (reference sequence). J lost 9 bases, V lost 2 bases, and 3 bases had no gene match. This CDR3 comprises 13 residues. The CDR3 nucleotides are TGTGCCAGCAGTTTAGGGACAGGAGGTGAGCAGTTCTTC. Protein: CASSLGTGGEQFF.

This chain uses TRBV29-1 with TRBJ1-6; 7 bases agree with TRBD1. The V segment lost 6 bases and the J segment 5 bases; nucleotides outside the gene matches: 7. The CDR3 sequence is 14 residues long. Germline values: CDR1 SQVTM, CDR2 ANQGSEA. CDR3 loop: CSVQTGENNSPLHF. CDR3 sequence (DNA): TGCAGCGTCCAAACAGGGGAGAATAATTCACCCCTCCACTTT.

V and J are TRBV18 and TRBJ1-4, with 8 positions matching TRBD1. Germline V gene sequence: CDR1 KGHSH, CDR2 LQKENI. CDR3 size: 18 residues. J gave up 0 bases and V 3 bases, and 9 bases lay outside the gene matches. The CDR3 DNA reads TGTGCCAGCTCACCTCAGGGGGCCAGCCCTGCAACTAATGAAAAACTGTTTTTT. It codes for CASSPQGASPATNEKLFF. Combining the CDR3 with reference TRBV18 and TRBJ1-4 gives the whole variable domain NAGVMQNPRHLVRRRGQEARLRCSPMKGHSHVYWYRQLPEEGLKFMVYLQKENIIDESGMPKERFSAEFPKEGPSILRIQQVVRGDSAAYFCASSPQGASPATNEKLFFGSGTQLSVL.

V gene TRBV4-1 combines with J gene TRBJ2-1; 9 bases are shared with TRBD2. This CDR3 region has 17 residues. Germline V gives CDR1 MGHRA, CDR2 YSYEKL. Trimming removed 4 bases from V and 6 bases from J; junction bases left unmatched: 13. CDR3 nucleotides: TGCGCCAGCAGCCCCTACTTTGCTAGCGGGGTTCTCAATGAGCAGTTCTTC. The encoded protein is CASSPYFASGVLNEQFF.

This clone was observed a single time. The CDR3 nucleotides are TGTGCCAGCAGCTTGGGGGGACCCATCTCTGGGGCCAACGTCCTGACTTTC. Encoded protein: CASSLGGPISGANVLTF. The chain recombines TRBV7-3 with TRBJ2-6, with D maybe TRBD2 (6 bases). Trimming removed 3 bases at V and 0 bases at J, with 12 bases between. The CDR3 is 17 amino acids. The germline CDR1 and CDR2 sequences are SGHTA and FQGTGA. The complete variable domain, with remaining parts taken from reference TRBV7-3 and TRBJ2-6, reads GAGVSQTPSNKVTEKGKYVELRCDPISGHTALYWYRQSLGQGPEFLIYFQGTGAADDSGLPNDRFFAVRPEGSVSTLKIQRTERGDSAVYLCASSLGGPISGANVLTFGAGSRLTVL.

Here the CDR3 DNA reads TGTGCCAGTAGTATCCAACGGACAGGGGGAAGTAGAAACTATGGCTACACCTTC. It is translated as CASSIQRTGGSRNYGYTF. V usage is TRBV19 and J usage is TRBJ1-2; 10 bases match TRBD1. CDR1 is LNHDA, CDR2 SQIVND, per germline (reference sequence). V lost 3 bases and J lost 2; bases outside the gene matches: 12. This CDR3 is 18 amino acids long.

J is TRBJ1-1 and V is TRBV4-2; D might be TRBD1 (5 bases). Germline CDR1 reads LGHNA; CDR2 reads YNFKEQ. CDR3 length: 13 amino acids. Deletions cut 1 base from V and 9 bases from J, with 12 bases between. The CDR3 is CASSQGLTGKAFF. In DNA, the CDR3 is TGTGCCAGCAGCCAAGGTTTAACAGGAAAAGCTTTCTTT.

This clone was seen just once. V gene TRBV4-1 combines with J gene TRBJ1-2; D gene unclear. V dropped 1 base and J dropped 8 bases, with 17 bases sitting between them. The CDR3 has 15 residues. Germline CDR1 is MGHRA and CDR2 is YSYEKL. As DNA, the CDR3 is TGCGCCAGCAGCCAAGTAGACTCAATCCCGGGGGGCTACACCTTC. Protein sequence: CASSQVDSIPGGYTF.

The CDR3 loop is CASSLYQTGLSTDTQYF. The DNA of the CDR3 is TGTGCCAGCAGCCTATATCAGACAGGTCTAAGCACAGATACGCAGTATTTT. The chain has TRBV16 and TRBJ2-3; a weak D match, TRBD1 (6 bases). The V end lost 4 bases, the J end lost 0 bases, and 17 bases lay between the germline ends. This CDR3 contains 17 residues. Germline V CDR1 and CDR2: KGHSY, FQNENV.

This chain connects TRBV2 to TRBJ1-4; possibly TRBD1 for D (6 bases). The CDR3 consists of 14 residues. CDR1 is SNHLY and CDR2 is FYNNEI in the germline V gene. Trimming took off 5 bases at V and 10 bases at J, with 17 bases between the two ends. The CDR3 region has the DNA TGTGCCAGCAGTAATCTACCAGGGGAGGGAAAACTGTTTTTT. Its protein is CASSNLPGEGKLFF. The full variable domain, completed using reference TRBV2 and TRBJ1-4, is EPEVTQTPSHQVTQMGQEVILRCVPISNHLYFYWYRQILGQKVEFLVSFYNNEISEKSEIFDDQFSVERPDGSNFTLKIRSTKLEDSAMYFCASSNLPGEGKLFFGSGTQLSVL.